These 30 T cell receptor beta chains share one sample of origin, sequenced in a study of cytomegalovirus exposure and HLA in healthy donors. The study ran its PCR with 60 Vbeta and 13 Jbeta primers. This table comes from immunoSEQ multiplex PCR, and its TCRdb copy is limited to in-frame clones, with some not included. The profile shows tens of thousands of clones, around 80% of them singletons. The source material was PBMCs. Receptors originate from a woman in her thirties or forties in good health and CMV-seropositive.

The CDR3 nucleotides are TGTGCCAGCAGTGAAAGTGGACAGGGCATCGACGAGCAGTACTTC. Translated, it gives CASSESGQGIDEQYF. J is TRBJ2-5 and V is TRBV25-1; TRBD1 matches 8 bases. Judging by the DNA end, TRBJ2-7 fits better; the J call may be wrong. The CDR3 length is 15 residues. Germline loops: CDR1 MGHDK, CDR2 SYGVNS.

This clone was counted between two and nine times. The J gene is TRBJ1-1, the V gene TRBV7-6; D is undetermined. The V gene lost 3 bases and the J gene lost 1 base, with 15 bases spanning the gap. The germline gives CDR1 SGHVS, CDR2 FNYEAQ. There are 16 residues in the CDR3. Here the CDR3 DNA reads TGTGCCAGCAGCTTTTTGGCATTACCCAGGAACACTGAAGCTTTCTTT. Translation: CASSFLALPRNTEAFF.

The gene calls are TRBV5-1 and TRBJ2-7, with 7 bases matching TRBD1. The ends lost 0 bases at V and 2 bases at J; junction bases unmatched: 8. CDR1 is SGHRS and CDR2 is YFSETQ in the germline V gene. This CDR3 is 16 amino acids long. The CDR3, as DNA: TGCGCCAGCAGCTTGGGGGGTTGGGACAGTGCCTACGAGCAGTACTTC. This encodes CASSLGGWDSAYEQYF. The entire variable domain, with the rest obtained from reference TRBV5-1 and TRBJ2-7, is as follows: KAGVTQTPRYLIKTRGQQVTLSCSPISGHRSVSWYQQTPGQGLQFLFEYFSETQRNKGNFPGRFSGRQFSNSRSEMNVSTLELGDSALYLCASSLGGWDSAYEQYFGPGTRLTVT.

The chain has TRBV7-2 and TRBJ2-3; 9 bases map to TRBD1. Germline CDR1 SGHTA, CDR2 FQGNSA. Trimming took 2 bases from V and 14 from J; bases not matched to a gene: 5. This CDR3 region has 12 residues. The CDR3 nucleotides read TGTGCCAGCAGCTTACAGACAGGGGGAGGGTATTTT. Its translation is CASSLQTGGGYF.

The CDR3 sequence is CASSARTGLDTQYF. The CDR3 bases are TGTGCCAGCAGCGCCCGGACAGGGTTGGATACGCAGTATTTT. The rearrangement links TRBV9 to TRBJ2-3; 8 bases are shared with TRBD1. The V gene's germline CDR1 is SGDLS and CDR2 YYNGEE. V dropped 3 bases and J dropped 6; count of bases not matched to a gene: 6. This CDR3 has 14 residues.

The chain employs TRBV10-3 and TRBJ1-3; 8 bases line up with TRBD1. The CDR3 runs 16 residues. The germline V gene encodes CDR1 ENHRY and CDR2 SYGVKD. V lost 1 base, J lost 4 bases, and 6 bases stayed unmatched. The CDR3 region is CAISEWTGRPGNTIYF. The DNA of the CDR3 is TGTGCCATCAGTGAGTGGACAGGGCGTCCGGGAAACACCATATATTTT.

The V call is TRBV7-2, the J call TRBJ2-3; 9 bases align to TRBD2. Trimming at V came to 1 base and at J to 4 bases, leaving 3 bases not matched to a gene. Germline assignment: CDR1 SGHTA and CDR2 FQGNSA. The CDR3 has 15 amino acids. This CDR3 reads CASSLVSGGADTQYF. The CDR3, as DNA: TGTGCCAGCAGCTTAGTTAGCGGGGGAGCAGATACGCAGTATTTT.

The chain recombines TRBV19 with TRBJ1-1, with 7 bases identical to TRBD1. Germline V gene sequence: CDR1 LNHDA, CDR2 SQIVND (reference sequence). The CDR3 loop spans 13 amino acids. V lost 4 bases and J lost 5; bases outside the gene matches: 4. The CDR3 sequence is CASSTQQGTEAFF. DNA for the CDR3: TGTGCCAGTAGTACCCAACAGGGGACTGAAGCTTTCTTT.

The chain recombines TRBV7-2 with TRBJ2-7, with 8 bases lining up with TRBD1. There are 15 residues in the CDR3. Trimming cost V 4 bases and J 4 bases; bases outside gene matches: 9. The V gene's germline CDR1 is SGHTA and CDR2 FQGNSA. The CDR3 DNA follows: TGTGCCAGCAGCTCAGGACAGGGAGGAAGGTACGAGCAGTACTTC. Its translation: CASSSGQGGRYEQYF. The whole variable domain, filled in from reference TRBV7-2 and TRBJ2-7, reads GAGVSQSPSNKVTEKGKDVELRCDPISGHTALYWYRQSLGQGLEFLIYFQGNSAPDKSGLPSDRFSAERTGGSVSTLTIQRTQQEDSAVYLCASSSGQGGRYEQYFGPGTRLTVT.

This clone was picked up a small number of times. The chain is built from TRBV10-3 and TRBJ2-5, with 12 bases identical to TRBD2. The J call is in doubt because the DNA end fits TRBJ2-7 better. The CDR3 contains 15 residues. CDR1 is ENHRY and CDR2 is SYGVKD in the germline V gene. CDR3: CAISSSGGGPYEQYF. The CDR3 coding sequence is TGTGCCATCAGCTCTAGCGGGGGGGGACCCTACGAGCAGTACTTC.

The chain's CDR3 is CASSYEGQEVAFF. The CDR3 nucleotides are TGTGCCAGCAGTTACGAGGGACAGGAGGTGGCTTTCTTT. The genes are TRBV6-5 and TRBJ1-1; TRBD1 matches 8 bases. V was pared by 2 bases and J by 11 bases, with 7 bases of the junction left unmatched. Germline V gene data show CDR1 as MNHEY and CDR2 as SVGAGI. This CDR3 region has 13 residues.

The chain combines TRBV20-1 with TRBJ1-2, with TRBD1 matching 8 bases. The CDR3 runs to 11 residues. In germline, CDR1 is DFQATT, CDR2 SNEGSKA (reference sequence). J lost 7 bases, V lost 5 bases, and 3 bases had no gene match. CDR3 DNA sequence: TGCAGTGCTCCGGACAGGGCTGGCTACACCTTC. Protein sequence: CSAPDRAGYTF.

The chain carries TRBV7-2 and TRBJ1-6; the D gene is possibly TRBD1 (6 bases). The CDR3 extends over 15 amino acids. Deletions cut 4 bases from V and 5 bases from J, with 12 bases between. From germline, CDR1 is SGHTA and CDR2 FQGNSA. The CDR3 is CASSWGQGNNSPLHF. DNA of the CDR3: TGTGCCAGCAGCTGGGGGCAGGGAAATAATTCACCCCTCCACTTT.

This clone was seen a few times. The genes are TRBV2 and TRBJ2-7; maybe TRBD1 (6 bases). V lost 6 bases, J lost 6 bases, and 21 bases lay in between. Germline V lookup: CDR1 SNHLY, CDR2 FYNNEI. The CDR3 contains 15 residues. The CDR3 nucleotides are TGTGCCAGCAGGCCTAACAGGGCGTCCCTCGGCGAGCAGTACTTC. Translated, it gives CASRPNRASLGEQYF.

With respect to this clone: The junction departs from germline at one end; a sequencing error may be responsible. This rearrangement joins TRBV7-9 to TRBJ2-7, with 9 bases matching TRBD1. Germline V gives CDR1 SEHNR, CDR2 FQNEAQ (reference sequence). CDR3 length equals 12 residues. The CDR3 region is CAGSWDRDEQYF. CDR3 sequence (DNA): TGTGCCGGCAGTTGGGACAGGGACGAGCAGTACTTC. Full variable domain (rest looked up from reference TRBV7-9 and TRBJ2-7): DTGVSQNPRHKITKRGQNVTFRCDPISEHNRLYWYRQTLGQGPEFLTYFQNEAQLEKSRLLSDRFSAERPKGSFSTLEIQRTEQGDSAMYLCAGSWDRDEQYFGPGTRLTVT.

This clone was seen a handful of times. The V gene is TRBV9, the J gene TRBJ2-7, with 9 nucleotides matching TRBD1. The germline V gene encodes CDR1 SGDLS and CDR2 YYNGEE. After removal of 2 bases from V and 2 bases from J, the junction contained 8 bases not matched to a gene. The CDR3 runs to 16 residues. CDR3 DNA sequence: TGTGCCAGCAGCGTCGCGGAGGGGACAGGGACCTACGAGCAGTACTTC. Protein product: CASSVAEGTGTYEQYF.

This clone was detected a few times. V and J are TRBV7-2 and TRBJ2-1, with TRBD2 matching over 13 bases. Trimming took 7 bases from V and 6 from J; bases not matched to a gene: 6. Germline CDR1 is SGHTA and CDR2 is FQGNSA. The CDR3 has 15 amino acids. The CDR3, as DNA: TGTGCCAGCATCCGGACTAGCGGGGGCCTCAATGAGCAGTTCTTC. Protein: CASIRTSGGLNEQFF.

This chain connects TRBV5-1 to TRBJ2-7; the D gene is possibly TRBD1 (6 bases). Germline V gene data show CDR1 as SGHRS and CDR2 as YFSETQ. CDR3 length: 16 amino acids. Trimming cost V 0 bases and J 7 bases, with 20 bases left between them. The CDR3 DNA follows: TGCGCCAGCAGCTTGGAGGCAGGGGCGATTTCAGGAGAGCAGTACTTC. This codes for CASSLEAGAISGEQYF.

The chain uses TRBV18 and TRBJ2-7, with 7 bases matching TRBD1. This CDR3 spans 14 amino acids. The V segment lost 3 bases and the J segment 7 bases; nucleotides outside the gene matches: 9. Germline CDR1 is KGHSH and CDR2 is LQKENI. The CDR3 loop reads CASSPRQGSGEQYF. The CDR3 DNA sequence: TGTGCCAGCTCACCCCGACAGGGTTCGGGGGAGCAGTACTTC.

Concerning this clone: This likely comes from a read error, as the CDR3 has no conserved phenylalanine or tryptophan at its end. V usage is TRBV19 and J usage is TRBJ1-1; TRBD1 is a possible D gene (6 bases). CDR1 is LNHDA and CDR2 is SQIVND in the germline V gene (reference sequence). This CDR3 is built from 13 residues. Trimming took off 3 bases at V and 7 bases at J, with 12 bases between the two ends. CDR3 nucleotide sequence: TGTGCCAGTAGTATCGAGTGGGACATTGAAGCTTTCCTT. Amino acids: CASSIEWDIEAFL.

J is TRBJ2-7 and V is TRBV27; D perhaps matches TRBD1 (6 bases). CDR3 size: 12 residues. Trimming removed 10 bases at V and 2 bases at J, with 12 bases between. Germline-derived CDR1 and CDR2 are MNHEY and SMNVEV (reference sequence). The CDR3 nucleotides read TGTGCCAACCCGGGACACCCCTACGAGCAGTACTTC. Its protein is CANPGHPYEQYF.

In DNA form, the CDR3 reads TGTGCCAGCAGAGGGACAGAAAATAGCAATCAGCCCCAGCATTTT. Encoded protein: CASRGTENSNQPQHF. The chain couples TRBV2 to TRBJ1-5; 7 bases map to TRBD1. Trimming at V came to 6 bases and at J to 0 bases, leaving 5 bases not matched to a gene. CDR3 length equals 15 residues. CDR1 SNHLY and CDR2 FYNNEI come from the germline V gene.

This chain's CDR3 is CASSLGQGGYGYTF. Written as DNA, the CDR3 is TGTGCCAGCAGCCTAGGACAGGGTGGCTATGGCTACACCTTC. The rearrangement links TRBV2 to TRBJ1-2, with TRBD1 matching over 8 bases. Trimming removed 6 bases from V and 4 bases from J; junction bases left unmatched: 7. The CDR3 is made up of 14 amino acids. Germline V gene lookup returns CDR1 SNHLY and CDR2 FYNNEI.

This clone has only a few counts. The chain employs TRBV6-1 and TRBJ1-5; TRBD1 is a possible D gene (5 bases). Germline-derived CDR1 and CDR2 are MNHNS and SASEGT. The CDR3 covers 14 residues. V shed 1 base and J shed 4 bases, with 8 bases lying between them. The CDR3 region is CASSEDRRNQPQHF. CDR3 DNA sequence: TGTGCCAGCAGTGAAGACAGGCGAAATCAGCCCCAGCATTTT.

The chain combines TRBV5-1 with TRBJ2-7; D remains ambiguous. This CDR3 comprises 13 residues. V lost 0 bases to trimming and J lost 3 bases, with 7 bases between them. The germline V gene encodes CDR1 SGHRS and CDR2 YFSETQ. The CDR3 DNA reads TGCGCCAGCAGCTTGGTTCAGGACTACGAGCAGTACTTC. Translated, it gives CASSLVQDYEQYF.

The chain is built from TRBV9 and TRBJ2-3; 9 positions match TRBD2. V trimming: 3 bases; J trimming: 4 bases; junction bases outside the gene matches: 6. The CDR3 runs to 15 residues. Germline V gene sequence: CDR1 SGDLS, CDR2 YYNGEE. CDR3 bases: TGTGCCAGCAGCGAAAGTAGCGGGGGTTCAGATACGCAGTATTTT. As protein: CASSESSGGSDTQYF.

The chain employs TRBV6-5 and TRBJ2-2; D is possibly TRBD1 (6 bases). From germline, CDR1 is MNHEY and CDR2 SVGAGI. V shed 5 bases and J shed 9 bases, with 13 bases lying between them. The CDR3 has 13 residues. In nucleotides, the CDR3 is TGTGCCAGCAGTAACAACAGGGCCCGGGAGCTGTTTTTT. It encodes CASSNNRARELFF.

The chain recombines TRBV9 with TRBJ1-1; D is ambiguous. CDR1 SGDLS and CDR2 YYNGEE come from the germline V gene. The CDR3 loop spans 13 amino acids. Trimming cost V 4 bases and J 2 bases, with 9 bases left between them. For the CDR3, the DNA is TGTGCCAGCAGCACGACACTTAACACTGAAGCTTTCTTT. This codes for CASSTTLNTEAFF. Full variable domain (missing parts from reference TRBV9 and TRBJ1-1): DSGVTQTPKHLITATGQRVTLRCSPRSGDLSVYWYQQSLDQGLQFLIQYYNGEERAKGNILERFSAQQFPDLHSELNLSSLELGDSALYFCASSTTLNTEAFFGQGTRLTVV.

The chain is built from TRBV30 and TRBJ1-2; TRBD1 agrees at 9 bases. The CDR3 spans 13 residues. The V and J ends lost 1 base and 4 bases, in that order; junction bases with no gene match: 1. Germline-derived CDR1 and CDR2 are GTSNPN and SVGIG (reference sequence). The CDR3 region has the DNA TGTGCCTGGAGTGGGACAGGGGCCTATGGCTACACCTTC. Encoded protein: CAWSGTGAYGYTF. Looking up the rest from reference TRBV30 and TRBJ1-2 gives the full variable domain: SQTIHQWPATLVQPVGSPLSLECTVEGTSNPNLYWYRQAAGRGLQLLFYSVGIGQISSEVPQNLSASRPQDRQFILSSKKLLLSDSGFYLCAWSGTGAYGYTFGSGTRLTVV.

On this clone itself: At the DNA level, this CDR3 is encoded by other sequences in the same sample as well. V gene TRBV6-1 combines with J gene TRBJ2-3, with 10 bases that match TRBD2. The CDR3 has 15 amino acids. With 0 bases clipped from V and 4 bases from J, the junction kept 1 base outside the gene matches. Looked up from germline, CDR1 is MNHNS and CDR2 is SASEGT. DNA of the CDR3: TGTGCCAGCAGTGAAGCGCTAGCGGGGGCAGATACGCAGTATTTT. Translation gives CASSEALAGADTQYF.